A selection of T cell receptor beta chains follows, all from one sample in a study of blood T cells in healthy people across ages. TCRdb re-analysed the 5' RACE reads in MiXCR, keeping a single row per CDR3 protein. Of more than 500,000 distinct CDR3 sequences in the sample, over 25% were seen once. This same sample was also part of a study on T cells of mothers and their children.

The source material was blood. Receptors originate from a boy aged 2-15 years in good health. Both conserved end residues are part of each CDR3. A D gene is named only where the DNA matches it firmly. Not every row has a clone size; where given, it reads once, few, many or a size class.

TRBJ2-3 12 few NA TRBV12-3/TRBV12-4 CASKFPGDTQYF TGTGCCAGCAAGTTTCCAGGGGATACGCAGTATTTT
TRBJ2-1 14 NA NA TRBV7-8 CASSLKGPTREQFF TGTGCCAGCAGCTTAAAGGGGCCGACAAGGGAGCAGTTCTTC
TRBJ2-7 14 NA NA TRBV6-2/TRBV6-3 CASSLTRNPYEQYF TGTGCCAGCAGCCTGACAAGAAACCCCTACGAGCAGTACTTC
TRBJ1-1 16 few TRBD1 TRBV27 CASSAGGSLLNTEAFF TGTGCCAGCAGTGCAGGGGGGTCACTCCTGAACACTGAAGCTTTCTTT
TRBJ2-3 14 NA NA TRBV12-3/TRBV12-4 CASTSTGRVDTQYF TGTGCCAGCACCAGCACAGGGAGGGTTGATACGCAGTATTTT
TRBJ2-7 16 few TRBD2 TRBV20-1 CSARGGSGGENYEQYF TGCAGTGCTAGAGGGGGTAGCGGGGGGGAAAACTACGAGCAGTACTTC
TRBJ2-1 14 NA TRBD2 TRBV20-1 CSAREGLAYNEQFF TGCAGTGCTAGAGAGGGACTAGCCTACAATGAGCAGTTCTTC
TRBJ1-1 14 NA NA TRBV6-5 CASTAGLMNTEAFF TGTGCCAGCACGGCAGGTCTCATGAACACTGAAGCTTTCTTT
TRBJ2-5 17 few NA TRBV7-2 CASSLDQEQGLFETQYF TGTGCCAGCAGCTTAGATCAGGAGCAGGGGTTGTTTGAGACCCAGTACTTC
TRBJ2-7 14 few NA TRBV30 CAWNPAGGGHEQYF TGTGCCTGGAACCCAGCTGGGGGCGGTCACGAGCAGTACTTC
TRBJ2-2 15 NA TRBD1 TRBV9 CASSVDREFGGELFF TGTGCCAGCAGCGTGGACAGGGAATTTGGCGGGGAGCTGTTTTTT
TRBJ1-5 14 few NA TRBV27 CASSLSRGNQPQHF TGTGCCAGCAGTTTAAGTAGGGGGAATCAGCCCCAGCATTTT
TRBJ2-3 15 NA NA TRBV20-1 CSARDPLVPPDTQYF TGCAGTGCTAGAGATCCGCTGGTACCCCCAGATACGCAGTATTTT
TRBJ2-2 14 NA TRBD1 TRBV7-6 CASSFAGGTGELFF TGTGCCAGCAGCTTCGCAGGGGGCACCGGGGAGCTGTTTTTT
TRBJ1-2 11 NA TRBD1 TRBV19 CASSIGDRATF TGTGCCAGTAGTATCGGGGACAGGGCCACCTTC
TRBJ2-1 16 NA TRBD1 TRBV10-3 CAIRGEGQAIYNEQFF TGTGCCATCAGGGGCGAGGGACAGGCCATCTACAATGAGCAGTTCTTC
TRBJ1-1 13 NA TRBD1 TRBV29-1 CSVAGTGSTEAFF TGCAGCGTTGCCGGGACAGGGAGCACTGAAGCTTTCTTT
TRBJ1-2 11 NA NA TRBV7-8 CASSITGYYTF TGTGCCAGCAGCATAACCGGGTACTACACCTTC
TRBJ2-1 14 few TRBD2 TRBV20-1 CSATHSGSYNEQFF TGCAGTGCTACCCATAGCGGGAGCTACAATGAGCAGTTCTTC
TRBJ1-2 14 few TRBD1 TRBV29-1 CSVRNRGREDGYTF TGCAGCGTGCGGAACAGGGGGCGAGAGGATGGCTACACCTTC
TRBJ1-5 14 few NA TRBV19 CASNERAHNQPQHF TGTGCCAGTAACGAGAGGGCCCACAATCAGCCCCAGCATTTT
TRBJ2-5 16 few TRBD2 TRBV15 CATSRDGRGGEETQYF TGTGCCACCAGCAGAGATGGGCGGGGGGGTGAAGAGACCCAGTACTTC